A single sample gave rise to the 31 T cell receptor beta chains below, sequenced in a study of Ad26.COV2.S vaccination and SARS-CoV-2 variants. Sequenced by immunoSEQ multiplex PCR; TCRdb stores in-frame clones only, minus some. The table includes 350,000 to 500,000 clones, around 90% detected once. The treatment here: roughly 20 received Ad26.COV2.S at low or high dose, single or two shots; 5 received placebo; per-sample allocation not given. Specimens were obtained on day 63 following the first vaccine or placebo injection. Sequencing was performed on peripheral blood, taken in a trial of Ad26.COV2.S vaccine versus placebo. The receptor source for this set is a person aged 18-65 years who received the Ad26.COV2.S COVID-19 vaccine or a placebo.

The genes are TRBV6-1 and TRBJ2-3; no reliable D call. The length of the CDR3 is 14 residues. V lost 3 bases to trimming and J lost 5 bases, with 12 bases between them. The germline V gene has CDR1 MNHNS and CDR2 SASEGT. CDR3 sequence reads: CASSDLGQRDTQYF. The DNA of the CDR3 is TGTGCCAGCAGTGATTTGGGCCAGAGAGATACGCAGTATTTT.

A single count supports this clone. The chain combines TRBV19 with TRBJ2-3; 8 bases map to TRBD1. Losses at the gene ends were 5 bases for V and 4 bases for J; bases not matched to a gene: 5. Looked up from germline, CDR1 is LNHDA and CDR2 is SQIVND (reference sequence). The CDR3 loop spans 14 amino acids. CDR3 nucleotides: TGTGCCAGTAGTCTCTCGACAGGGGCAGATACGCAGTATTTT. Translated: CASSLSTGADTQYF.

The chain employs TRBV5-4 and TRBJ2-3; 10 positions agree with TRBD2. Losses at the gene ends were 3 bases for V and 0 bases for J; bases not matched to a gene: 7. The CDR3 is made up of 17 amino acids. CDR1 is SGHNT, CDR2 YYREEE, per germline (reference sequence). For the CDR3, the DNA is TGTGCCAGCAGCTGGACTAGCGGAACGACTAGCACAGATACGCAGTATTTT. Its translation: CASSWTSGTTSTDTQYF.

The chain combines TRBV5-1 with TRBJ2-1; TRBD1 matches at 11 bases. The CDR3 loop spans 16 amino acids. Germline V gives CDR1 SGHRS, CDR2 YFSETQ. The junction had 8 bases not matched to a gene; V was cut back by 4 bases and J by 5 bases. The CDR3 spells CASSPGQGAGNNEQFF. The CDR3 DNA reads as TGCGCCAGCAGCCCCGGACAGGGGGCAGGAAACAATGAGCAGTTCTTC.

This chain joins TRBV19 and TRBJ1-5; D may be TRBD1 (5 bases). The germline CDR1 and CDR2 sequences are LNHDA and SQIVND (reference sequence). V lost 4 bases and J lost 7, with 11 bases in between. The CDR3 spans 13 residues. This chain's CDR3 is CASSRDFLQPQHF. The CDR3 bases are TGTGCCAGTAGTAGGGACTTTTTGCAGCCCCAGCATTTT.

This clone was seen just once. Other DNA sequences in this sample translate to the same CDR3. This chain connects TRBV28 to TRBJ2-7; possibly TRBD2 for D (6 bases). V lost 2 bases to trimming and J lost 1 base, with 9 bases between them. The CDR3 consists of 14 residues. Germline-derived CDR1 and CDR2 are MDHEN and SYDVKM. This CDR3 reads CASSLSGLSYEQYF. The CDR3 coding sequence is TGTGCCAGCAGTTTAAGTGGACTATCCTACGAGCAGTACTTC.

The chain carries TRBV7-9 and TRBJ2-1; TRBD2 agrees at 10 bases. J lost 3 bases, V lost 4 bases, and 3 bases had no gene match. The CDR3 has 15 amino acids. CDR1 and CDR2 (germline): SEHNR, FQNEAQ (reference sequence). CDR3 protein: CASSSSGSFYNEQFF. The DNA for the CDR3 is TGTGCCAGCAGCTCTAGCGGGAGTTTCTACAATGAGCAGTTCTTC.

Remarks on this clone: Other nucleotide sequences in the sample specify the same CDR3. The chain employs TRBV5-1 and TRBJ1-1, with TRBD1 as a possible D gene (5 bases). The V end was cut by 0 bases, the J end by 0 bases, with 6 bases between. The CDR3 contains 14 residues. Germline CDR1 SGHRS, CDR2 YFSETQ. For the CDR3, the DNA is TGCGCCAGCAGCTTGGGGGGCATGAACACTGAAGCTTTCTTT. This encodes CASSLGGMNTEAFF.

The chain uses TRBV11-2 and TRBJ2-2, with TRBD2 as a possible D gene (6 bases). The length of the CDR3 is 16 residues. Germline CDR1 reads SGHAT; CDR2 reads FQNNGV. Trimming left V 4 bases short and J 3 bases short, with 15 bases between. The CDR3 DNA sequence: TGTGCCAGCAGCTCGCGACTAGTACCCTACACCGGGGAGCTGTTTTTT. Translation gives CASSSRLVPYTGELFF.

This rearrangement joins TRBV14 to TRBJ2-7; either TRBD1 or TRBD2 may supply D (5 bases each). CDR1 and CDR2 (germline): SGHDN, FVKESK. The CDR3 extends over 17 amino acids. Deletions cut 0 bases from V and 2 bases from J, with 17 bases between. The CDR3 bases are TGTGCCAGCAGCCAAGACTCGGGGTGGGGGACCGCCTACGAGCAGTACTTC. Amino acid sequence: CASSQDSGWGTAYEQYF.

The chain is built from TRBV28 and TRBJ2-1; D is ambiguous. Germline V gene sequence: CDR1 MDHEN, CDR2 SYDVKM. The V end lost 3 bases, the J end lost 5 bases, and 11 bases lay between the germline ends. The CDR3 runs to 14 residues. The CDR3 bases are TGTGCCAGCAGTTTCCGGTCGGCAGACAATGAGCAGTTCTTC. Translating gives CASSFRSADNEQFF.

This chain uses TRBV6-6 with TRBJ1-1; TRBD1 might be the D (5 bases). This CDR3 region has 13 residues. The V end lost 7 bases, the J end lost 3 bases, and 12 bases lay between the germline ends. Germline-derived CDR1 and CDR2 are MNHNY and SVGAGI (reference sequence). CDR3 coding DNA: TGTGCCAGCACCAACGAGGGGCACACTGAAGCTTTCTTT. Residues: CASTNEGHTEAFF.

CDR3 protein: CASSRTQLAKNIQYF. The CDR3, as DNA: TGTGCCAGCTCGCGGACACAACTAGCCAAAAACATTCAGTACTTC. The J gene is TRBJ2-4, the V gene TRBV2; D is possibly TRBD1 (5 bases). Trimming cost V 8 bases and J 0 bases, with 14 bases left between them. Looked up from germline, CDR1 is SNHLY and CDR2 is FYNNEI. CDR3 size: 15 residues.

The chain links TRBV19 to TRBJ2-1; D call uncertain. This CDR3 contains 16 residues. Germline V gene data show CDR1 as LNHDA and CDR2 as SQIVND (reference sequence). The V end was cut by 3 bases, the J end by 0 bases, with 12 bases between. CDR3 sequence: CASSIPRLSSYNEQFF. Written as DNA, the CDR3 is TGTGCCAGTAGTATCCCCCGTCTGAGCTCCTACAATGAGCAGTTCTTC.

The chain links TRBV11-2 to TRBJ2-7, with D perhaps matching TRBD1 (6 bases). V was clipped by 5 bases and J by 5 bases, with 16 bases between them. In germline, CDR1 is SGHAT, CDR2 FQNNGV. This CDR3 has 14 residues. CDR3 bases: TGTGCCAGCAGCCAAACACAGGGACCGAACGAGCAGTACTTC. Its protein is CASSQTQGPNEQYF.

This clone was seen only a few times. The V call is TRBV28, the J call TRBJ1-5; D ambiguous. CDR1 and CDR2 from the germline V gene are MDHEN and SYDVKM. This CDR3 comprises 12 residues. Deletions cut 3 bases from V and 11 bases from J, with 11 bases between. CDR3 residues: CASSFPIGAQHF. In DNA, the CDR3 is TGTGCCAGCAGTTTCCCTATCGGGGCCCAGCATTTT.

The J gene is TRBJ2-3, the V gene TRBV27; 9 bases match TRBD2. The length of the CDR3 is 15 residues. Germline trimming cut 5 bases from V and 2 bases from J; bases unmatched to any gene: 5. Germline V gives CDR1 MNHEY, CDR2 SMNVEV (reference sequence). DNA for the CDR3: TGTGCCAGCAGTCCGCGACTAGCGGACACAGATACGCAGTATTTT. It yields the protein CASSPRLADTDTQYF.

The J gene is TRBJ1-1, the V gene TRBV15; 7 positions agree with TRBD1. The CDR3 length is 15 residues. Germline CDR1 and CDR2: LNHNV and YYDKDF (reference sequence). The V and J ends lost 2 bases and 5 bases, in that order; junction bases with no gene match: 8. CDR3 amino acids: CATSRKKGARTEAFF. In DNA, the CDR3 is TGTGCCACCAGCAGAAAAAAGGGGGCGCGTACTGAAGCTTTCTTT.

The chain carries TRBV19 and TRBJ2-7, with TRBD2 matching 9 bases. Germline trimming cut 10 bases from V and 6 bases from J; bases unmatched to any gene: 22. Germline V lookup: CDR1 LNHDA, CDR2 SQIVND (reference sequence). The CDR3 is 17 amino acids. CDR3 DNA sequence: TGTGCCATCGGGGGACCGGGACTAGCTTCTCCCTTTGTCGAGCAGTACTTC. Encoded protein: CAIGGPGLASPFVEQYF.

The CDR3 DNA sequence: TGTGCCTGGAGTGCTGGCTCACAAAACATTCAGTACTTC. It codes for CAWSAGSQNIQYF. This chain connects TRBV30 to TRBJ2-4, with D unresolved. Germline V gives CDR1 GTSNPN, CDR2 SVGIG (reference sequence). Trimming took off 1 base at V and 5 bases at J, with 9 bases between the two ends. The CDR3 spans 13 residues.

J is TRBJ2-3 and V is TRBV19; D not certain. The CDR3 is made up of 15 amino acids. Germline V CDR1 and CDR2: LNHDA, SQIVND (reference sequence). V was clipped by 3 bases and J by 3 bases, with 13 bases between them. The CDR3 loop reads CASSIMMGRTDTQYF. In DNA, the CDR3 is TGTGCCAGTAGTATTATGATGGGCAGGACAGATACGCAGTATTTT.

This clone has just one count. The genes are TRBV7-9 and TRBJ2-7; TRBD2 agrees at 8 bases. The J segment lost 5 bases and the V segment lost 5 bases, leaving 11 bases of the junction unmatched. This CDR3 region has 15 residues. Per the germline V gene, CDR1 is SEHNR and CDR2 is FQNEAQ (reference sequence). The CDR3 here is CASSPAGRATHEQYF. As DNA, the CDR3 is TGTGCCAGCAGCCCCGCCGGGAGGGCCACGCACGAGCAGTACTTC. The full variable domain, rest sourced from reference TRBV7-9 and TRBJ2-7, is DTGVSQNPRHKITKRGQNVTFRCDPISEHNRLYWYRQTLGQGPEFLTYFQNEAQLEKSRLLSDRFSAERPKGSFSTLEIQRTEQGDSAMYLCASSPAGRATHEQYFGPGTRLTVT.

The gene calls are TRBV5-1 and TRBJ1-4; D unclear. There are 15 residues in the CDR3. The germline V gene has CDR1 SGHRS and CDR2 YFSETQ. V lost 0 bases and J 5 bases, leaving 11 bases between the germline ends. CDR3 DNA: TGCGCCAGCAGCTTGGGGCCGGGATCGAATGAAAAACTGTTTTTT. Translated, it gives CASSLGPGSNEKLFF.

This clone was observed a single time. V and J are TRBV4-2 and TRBJ2-3; D may be TRBD1 (5 bases). V was trimmed by 1 base and J by 7 bases, leaving 15 bases between them. The CDR3 has 15 amino acids. Germline V gene sequence: CDR1 LGHNA, CDR2 YNFKEQ. DNA of the CDR3: TGTGCCAGCAGCCAAGGGACACGGAATATGAATACGCAGTATTTT. This encodes CASSQGTRNMNTQYF.

The V and J genes are TRBV27 and TRBJ2-7; 7 nucleotides align to TRBD2. The CDR3 consists of 14 residues. Germline CDR1 and CDR2: MNHEY and SMNVEV (reference sequence). Trimming removed 6 bases from V and 3 bases from J; junction bases left unmatched: 8. CDR3 nucleotides: TGTGCCAGCAGGACCCAAGGGGAGGGCTACGAGCAGTACTTC. Translation gives CASRTQGEGYEQYF.

This clone was found once. V usage is TRBV29-1 and J usage is TRBJ2-1; D ambiguous. The CDR3 has 14 residues. Trimming removed 3 bases from V and 4 bases from J, with 13 bases in between. Germline V gives CDR1 SQVTM, CDR2 ANQGSEA. This CDR3 is CSVEVNVLYNEQFF. The CDR3 DNA sequence: TGCAGCGTTGAGGTCAACGTACTGTACAATGAGCAGTTCTTC.

CDR3 residues: CASSLEAGINTEAFF. As DNA, the CDR3 is TGCGCCAGCAGCTTGGAGGCAGGGATAAACACTGAAGCTTTCTTT. The V and J genes are TRBV5-1 and TRBJ1-1; TRBD1 might be the D (5 bases). This CDR3 has 15 residues. The V end lost 0 bases, the J end lost 2 bases, and 11 bases lay between the germline ends. CDR1 and CDR2 from the germline V gene are SGHRS and YFSETQ.

The V and J genes are TRBV3-1 (or the pseudogene TRBV3-2) and TRBJ2-2; D is uncertain. V was shortened by 3 bases and J by 6 bases, with 14 bases between the two germline ends. The CDR3 totals 15 residues. Germline values: CDR1 LGHDT, CDR2 YNNKEL (reference sequence). The CDR3 DNA is TGTGCCAGCAGCCACCGAGTGGTTGGGGCCGGGGAGCTGTTTTTT. It encodes CASSHRVVGAGELFF.

The V gene is TRBV27, the J gene TRBJ1-4; D unclear. CDR1 is MNHEY, CDR2 SMNVEV, per germline (reference sequence). V gave up 2 bases and J gave up 3 bases, with 10 bases separating them. The CDR3 covers 15 residues. The CDR3 DNA follows: TGTGCCAGCAGTTTAAGAGTCGAAGCTAATGAAAAACTGTTTTTT. This translates into CASSLRVEANEKLFF. The complete variable domain, with remaining parts taken from reference TRBV27 and TRBJ1-4, reads EAQVTQNPRYLITVTGKKLTVTCSQNMNHEYMSWYRQDPGLGLRQIYYSMNVEVTDKGDVPEGYKVSRKEKRNFPLILESPSPNQTSLYFCASSLRVEANEKLFFGSGTQLSVL.

The rearrangement links TRBV7-9 to TRBJ2-2; D gene ambiguous. In germline, CDR1 is SEHNR, CDR2 FQNEAQ (reference sequence). CDR3 length: 12 residues. The V and J ends lost 4 bases and 9 bases respectively, with 9 bases between them. This CDR3 is CASSWTSWELFF. CDR3 DNA sequence: TGTGCCAGCAGCTGGACCTCTTGGGAGCTGTTTTTT.

This clone was detected a few times. V usage is TRBV6-4 and J usage is TRBJ2-1; D unresolved. This CDR3 spans 16 amino acids. Germline V gene lookup returns CDR1 MRHNA and CDR2 SNTAGT. Trimming removed 0 bases at V and 2 bases at J, with 11 bases between. CDR3 protein: CASSDSGSVTYNEQFF. The DNA of the CDR3 is TGTGCCAGCAGTGACTCCGGCAGCGTAACCTACAATGAGCAGTTCTTC.